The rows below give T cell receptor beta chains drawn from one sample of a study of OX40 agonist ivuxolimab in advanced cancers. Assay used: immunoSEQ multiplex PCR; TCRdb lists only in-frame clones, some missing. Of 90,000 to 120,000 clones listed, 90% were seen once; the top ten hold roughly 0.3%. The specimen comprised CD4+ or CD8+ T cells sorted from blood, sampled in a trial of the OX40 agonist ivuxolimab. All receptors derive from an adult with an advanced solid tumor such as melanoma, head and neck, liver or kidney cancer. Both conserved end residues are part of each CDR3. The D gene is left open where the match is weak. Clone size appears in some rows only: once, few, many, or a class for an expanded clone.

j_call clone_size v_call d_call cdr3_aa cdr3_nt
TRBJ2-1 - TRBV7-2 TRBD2 CASSPRRLAGGIYNEQFF TGTGCCAGCAGCCCCCGCCGACTAGCGGGAGGGATCTACAATGAGCAGTTCTTC
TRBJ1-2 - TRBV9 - CASSALDGGYGYTF TGTGCCAGCAGCGCTCTGGACGGAGGCTATGGCTACACCTTC
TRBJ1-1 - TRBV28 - CASSLERKGENTEAFF TGTGCCAGCAGTTTAGAAAGGAAGGGGGAGAACACTGAAGCTTTCTTT
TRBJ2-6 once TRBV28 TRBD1 CASTRTGDISGANVLTF TGTGCCAGCACCAGGACAGGTGACATCTCTGGGGCCAACGTCCTGACTTTC
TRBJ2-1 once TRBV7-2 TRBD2 CASSFSGIYNEQFF TGTGCCAGCAGCTTTAGCGGGATCTACAATGAGCAGTTCTTC
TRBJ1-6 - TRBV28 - CASAPVDRQSSTFHF TGTGCCAGCGCGCCTGTGGACAGACAATCCTCAACCTTCCACTTT
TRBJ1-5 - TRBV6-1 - CASSVVAGANQPQHF TGTGCCAGCAGTGTTGTGGCAGGGGCAAATCAGCCCCAGCATTTT
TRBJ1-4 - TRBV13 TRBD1 CASSSLPGTVNEKLFF TGTGCCAGCAGCTCATTACCCGGGACAGTTAATGAAAAACTGTTTTTT
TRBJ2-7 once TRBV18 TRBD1 CASSLRQGAFYEQYF TGTGCCAGCTCACTTAGACAGGGGGCTTTTTACGAGCAGTACTTC
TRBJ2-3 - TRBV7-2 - CASSFGSFMADTQYF TGTGCCAGCAGCTTCGGGAGTTTTATGGCAGATACGCAGTATTTT
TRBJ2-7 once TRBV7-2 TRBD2 CASSPGLAGNEQYF TGTGCCAGCAGCCCAGGACTAGCAGGAAACGAGCAGTACTTC
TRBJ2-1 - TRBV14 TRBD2 CASSARDYYNEQFF TGTGCCAGCAGCGCCCGGGACTACTACAATGAGCAGTTCTTC
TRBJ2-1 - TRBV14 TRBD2 CASSSLGTSGINEQFF TGTGCCAGCAGCTCCCTCGGGACTAGCGGGATCAATGAGCAGTTCTTC
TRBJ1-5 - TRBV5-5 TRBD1 CASSESRGNQPQHF TGTGCCAGCAGCGAGAGCAGGGGGAATCAGCCCCAGCATTTT
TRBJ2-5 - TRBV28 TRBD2 CASSGSAGLAGGGFGETQYF TGTGCCAGCAGTGGGAGCGCGGGACTAGCGGGAGGAGGGTTCGGGGAGACCCAGTACTTC
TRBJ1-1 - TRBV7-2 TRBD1 CASSSYRGREAFF TGTGCCAGCAGCTCCTACAGGGGTCGTGAAGCTTTCTTT
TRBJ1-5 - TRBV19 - CASSIDDEGALAQHF TGTGCCAGTAGTATAGATGATGAGGGAGCCTTAGCCCAGCATTTT
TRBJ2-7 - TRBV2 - CASSEGGRYPYEQYF TGTGCCAGCAGCGAGGGTGGCAGGTACCCCTACGAGCAGTACTTC
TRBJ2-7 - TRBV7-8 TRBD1 CASSLTGAPSYEQYF TGTGCCAGCAGCCTGACAGGGGCCCCCTCCTACGAGCAGTACTTC
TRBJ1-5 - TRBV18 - CASSPGNGQPQHF TGTGCCAGCTCACCGGGTAACGGTCAGCCCCAGCATTTT
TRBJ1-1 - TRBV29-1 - CSVSWGRTEAFF TGCAGCGTCTCATGGGGCAGGACTGAAGCTTTCTTT
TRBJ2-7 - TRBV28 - CASSNTQGFEQYF TGTGCCAGCAGTAACACCCAGGGGTTCGAGCAGTACTTC
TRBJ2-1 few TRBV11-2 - CASSPADEQFF TGTGCCAGCAGCCCCGCTGATGAGCAGTTCTTC
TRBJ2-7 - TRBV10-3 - CAIRELAEQYF TGTGCCATCAGGGAGTTGGCCGAGCAGTACTTC
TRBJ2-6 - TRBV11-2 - CASSLEAALHSGANVLTF TGTGCCAGCAGCTTAGAGGCCGCCTTACACTCTGGGGCCAACGTCCTGACTTTC
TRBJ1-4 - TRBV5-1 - CASSLVAGSEKLFF TGCGCCAGCAGCTTGGTGGCAGGGAGTGAAAAACTGTTTTTT
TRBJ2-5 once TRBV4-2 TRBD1 CASSPQIGGLQETQYF TGTGCCAGCAGCCCCCAGATAGGGGGCCTCCAAGAGACCCAGTACTTC
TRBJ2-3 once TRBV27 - CASSSPGRVGSDTQYF TGTGCCAGCAGTTCCCCGGGTCGGGTGGGCTCAGATACGCAGTATTTT
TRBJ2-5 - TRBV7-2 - CASSPEPSQETQYF TGTGCCAGCAGCCCAGAGCCCAGCCAAGAGACCCAGTACTTC
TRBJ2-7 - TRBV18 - CASSPASTYEQYF TGTGCCAGCTCACCGGCGAGTACCTACGAGCAGTACTTC
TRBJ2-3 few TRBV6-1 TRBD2 CASSASGTSGRYTQYF TGTGCCAGCAGTGCCTCCGGGACTAGCGGGAGGTATACGCAGTATTTT
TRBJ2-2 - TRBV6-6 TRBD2 CASNLAGGNTGELFF TGTGCCAGCAATCTAGCGGGAGGGAACACCGGGGAGCTGTTTTTT
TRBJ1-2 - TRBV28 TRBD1 CASSRTGPNGYTF TGTGCCAGCAGTCGGACAGGTCCGAATGGCTACACCTTC
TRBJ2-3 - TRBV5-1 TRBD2 CASSLFERGNTDTQYF TGCGCCAGCAGCTTATTCGAGCGGGGGAACACAGATACGCAGTATTTT
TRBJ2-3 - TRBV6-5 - CASSYVQGGSTDTQYF TGTGCCAGCAGTTACGTACAAGGGGGGAGCACAGATACGCAGTATTTT
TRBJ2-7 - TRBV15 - CATSRTQVGFYEQYF TGTGCCACCAGCCGCACACAGGTGGGCTTTTACGAGCAGTACTTC
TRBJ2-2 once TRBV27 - CASSSLPHSGNTGELFF TGTGCCAGCAGCTCCCTACCCCATAGCGGGAACACCGGGGAGCTGTTTTTT
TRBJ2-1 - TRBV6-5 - CASSYLGGEQFF TGTGCCAGCAGTTATCTAGGAGGTGAGCAGTTCTTC
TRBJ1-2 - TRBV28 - CASSLDPTYYGYTF TGTGCCAGCAGTTTGGATCCTACCTACTATGGCTACACCTTC
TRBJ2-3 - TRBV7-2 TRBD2 CASSFGLAGGLSTDTQYF TGTGCCAGCAGCTTCGGACTAGCGGGAGGCCTTAGCACAGATACGCAGTATTTT
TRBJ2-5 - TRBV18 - CASSPRTGQETQYF TGTGCCAGCTCACCTCGAACAGGGCAAGAGACCCAGTACTTC